This T cell receptor (beta chain) was documented in a study of shared clonotypes between healthy human individuals. Study as a whole: Every donor yielded three CD4 naive, three CD4 memory, two CD8 naive and one CD8 memory plate.

In the naive CD8 group, cells lacked CD45RO and were positively selected for CCR7, so terminally differentiated effector memory CD45RA+ cells were left out. Assay: immunoSEQ multiplex PCR; the TCRdb copy retains only in-frame clones and omits some. The table records 1.5 million to 2.5 million clones, approximately 95% of them present only once. The V gene's germline CDR1 is SQVTM and CDR2 ANQGSEA. V was pared by 6 bases and J by 1 base, with 9 bases between. The CDR3 extends over 13 amino acids. General study results and limits: Although depth was large, rarefaction showed that sequencing of the sorted subsets was incomplete.

Worth noting for this clone: Its target is unknown.

The receptor was derived from a man between 18 and 35 years old in good health. This chain joins TRBV29-1 and TRBJ2-2; maybe TRBD1 (5 bases). Sequencing was done on a sample of naive CD8+ T cells sorted from blood. CDR3 sequence: CSVPTVNTGELFF. The CDR3 DNA sequence: TGCAGCGTCCCGACAGTGAACACCGGGGAGCTGTTTTTT.